Presented here are 26 T cell receptor beta chains from one specimen sequenced in a study of CD8+CD57+ T cells in acquired aplastic anemia. Genomic DNA served as template for TCR beta VDJ and CDR3 profiling. TCRdb reprocessed the reads via MiXCR and lists one record per CDR3 protein. The sample holds hundreds of thousands of distinct CDR3 sequences; roughly 64% are singletons and the top ten take approximately 3.8%. The sequenced sample consisted of sorted CD4+, CD8+, or CD8+CD57+ T cells (not recorded which) from PBMCs. These receptors were collected from a human donor in good health, serving as a control.

The chain uses TRBV11-2 and TRBJ1-1; D is ambiguous. The V end was cut by 1 base, the J end by 6 bases, with 12 bases between. CDR3 size: 14 residues. Germline V lookup: CDR1 SGHAT, CDR2 FQNNGV. DNA for the CDR3: TGTGCCAGCAGCTTAGGCCGGACTAGAGCTGAAGCTTTCTTT. This sequence encodes CASSLGRTRAEAFF. Filled out from reference TRBV11-2 and TRBJ1-1, the complete variable domain reads EAGVAQSPRYKIIEKRQSVAFWCNPISGHATLYWYQQILGQGPKLLIQFQNNGVVDDSQLPKDRFSAERLKGVDSTLKIQPAKLEDSAVYLCASSLGRTRAEAFFGQGTRLTVV.

This clonotype occurred many times. The J gene is TRBJ2-7, the V gene TRBV5-8; D gene ambiguous. V dropped 4 bases and J dropped 0 bases, with 17 bases sitting between them. The CDR3 has 16 residues. CDR1 and CDR2 from the germline V gene are SGHTS and YDEGEE. CDR3 DNA sequence: TGTGCCAGCAGCCCGACACCGGAGACCTACTCCTACGAGCAGTACTTC. It yields the protein CASSPTPETYSYEQYF.

This chain joins TRBV20-1 and TRBJ1-6; possible D gene TRBD1, 6 bases. V was trimmed by 4 bases and J by 10 bases, leaving 14 bases between them. This CDR3 spans 13 amino acids. Looked up from germline, CDR1 is DFQATT and CDR2 is SNEGSKA (reference sequence). CDR3 DNA sequence: TGCAGTGCTATACCGACAGGATTGTCACCCCTCCACTTT. Its translation: CSAIPTGLSPLHF.

On this clonotype itself: An end of the junction differs from the germline gene, which may be a read error. The V call is TRBV7-2, the J call TRBJ2-2, with 7 bases lining up with TRBD2. Germline CDR1 SGHTA, CDR2 FQGNSA. The CDR3 spans 15 residues. The CDR3 loop is CASSGEGGITGVLFF. CDR3 in DNA: TGTGCCAGCAGCGGGGAGGGTGGTATCACCGGGGTGCTGTTTTTT.

The chain joins TRBV29-1 to TRBJ2-1; no definite D call. The CDR3 consists of 11 residues. Germline assignment: CDR1 SQVTM and CDR2 ANQGSEA. V lost 2 bases and J 7 bases, leaving 6 bases between the germline ends. CDR3 sequence: CSVENGNEQFF. The CDR3 DNA sequence: TGCAGCGTTGAAAACGGAAATGAGCAGTTCTTC.

Details on this clonotype: Its ends do not fully match the called genes, so a read error is possible. The chain employs TRBV7-2 and TRBJ1-1, with D possibly being TRBD1 (5 bases). The germline gives CDR1 SGHTA, CDR2 FQGNSA. This CDR3 region has 13 residues. The CDR3 sequence: CVSSLVGGTVAFF. The CDR3 DNA follows: TGTGTCAGCAGCTTAGTGGGGGGGACTGTAGCTTTCTTT. Together with reference TRBV7-2 and TRBJ1-1, the CDR3 gives the full variable domain: GAGVSQSPSNKVTEKGKDVELRCDPISGHTALYWYRQSLGQGLEFLIYFQGNSAPDKSGLPSDRFSAERTGGSVSTLTIQRTQQEDSAVYLCVSSLVGGTVAFFGQGTRLTVV.

This clonotype has just a few counts. The junction shows a germline mismatch at one end, possibly a read error. This chain joins TRBV20-1 and TRBJ2-3; either TRBD1 or TRBD2 may supply D (5 bases each). In germline, CDR1 is DFQATT, CDR2 SNEGSKA (reference sequence). There are 15 residues in the CDR3. The CDR3 sequence is CSARDGASSTDTQYF. The CDR3 DNA reads as TGCAGTGCTAGAGATGGGGCTAGCAGCACGGATACGCAGTATTTT.

V usage is TRBV2 and J usage is TRBJ2-7; TRBD2 might be the D (5 bases). V was trimmed by 2 bases and J by 0 bases, leaving 11 bases between them. The germline CDR1 and CDR2 sequences are SNHLY and FYNNEI. This CDR3 region has 15 residues. In DNA form, the CDR3 reads TGTGCCAGCAGTGAAAGCTTAGCGCACTCCTACGAGCAGTACTTC. It yields the protein CASSESLAHSYEQYF.

This clonotype was seen at least ten times. The rearrangement joins TRBV5-8 to TRBJ1-2; D is unresolved. V was shortened by 3 bases and J by 4 bases, with 19 bases between the two germline ends. The germline gives CDR1 SGHTS, CDR2 YDEGEE. The CDR3 spans 16 residues. CDR3 bases: TGTGCCAGCAGCTCGGCTGGCGGACGTATCGGCTATGGCTACACCTTC. It yields the protein CASSSAGGRIGYGYTF.

This clonotype was found once. The CDR3: CASSVPADSPLHF. The CDR3 coding sequence is TGTGCCAGCAGCGTCCCCGCGGATTCACCCCTCCACTTT. The chain links TRBV13 to TRBJ1-6; no clear D gene. The germline gives CDR1 PRHDT, CDR2 FYEKMQ (reference sequence). V was trimmed by 5 bases and J by 8 bases, leaving 10 bases between them. The CDR3 is made up of 13 amino acids.

With respect to this clonotype: Relative to the germline gene, one junction end is altered; a read error may explain this. The V call is TRBV5-1, the J call TRBJ1-1; D remains unclear. The CDR3 sequence is 14 residues long. Germline lookup yields CDR1 SGHRS and CDR2 YFSETQ. The CDR3 region has the DNA TGTGCCAGCAGCCACGATAACATGGACACTGAAGCTTTCTTT. Translating gives CASSHDNMDTEAFF.

This clonotype was observed a single time. A junction boundary mismatches the germline segment, possibly from a read error. The rearrangement joins TRBV2 to TRBJ1-6; TRBD1 is a possible D gene (6 bases). There are 14 residues in the CDR3. Germline V gene sequence: CDR1 SNHLY, CDR2 FYNNEI. CDR3 sequence reads: CASSLGGVNTEVFF. The CDR3 nucleotides read TGTGCCAGCAGCTTAGGGGGGGTGAACACTGAAGTTTTCTTT.

In regard to this clonotype: A much larger clone sits a single nucleotide away, making a read error possible. The chain couples TRBV6-2 or TRBV6-3 to TRBJ1-2; no definite D call. Germline assignment: CDR1 MNHEY and CDR2 SVGEGT. The CDR3 runs to 12 residues. The CDR3: CAASGQLYGYAF. In nucleotides, the CDR3 is TGTGCAGCCAGCGGGCAGCTCTATGGCTACGCCTTC.

Remarks on this clonotype: The CDR3 carries no conserved terminal phenylalanine or tryptophan, so it likely arises from a read error. No DNA is shown, since the ends of the CDR3 on it are uncertain; the CDR3 is the one TCRdb lists. The V gene is TRBV19, the J gene TRBJ2-5; the D call in the table, TRBD2, was not verified against the DNA. The germline V gene encodes CDR1 LNHDA and CDR2 SQIVND (reference sequence). The length of the CDR3 is 14 amino acids, counting both ends. The CDR3 here is CASSVFGTEAFFGQ.

This chain joins TRBV5-1 and TRBJ1-2; unclear D gene. The CDR3 spans 16 residues. The germline V gene encodes CDR1 SGHRS and CDR2 YFSETQ. V was cut by 1 base and J by 6 bases, with 19 bases left in between. The CDR3 nucleotides read TGCGCCAGCAGCTTGTTGGGCCGTACGGATACTAATGGCTACACCTTC. This encodes CASSLLGRTDTNGYTF.

The chain recombines TRBV5-1 with TRBJ1-2; TRBD1 matches 7 bases. From germline, CDR1 is SGHRS and CDR2 YFSETQ. V trimming: 4 bases; J trimming: 10 bases; junction bases outside the gene matches: 10. This CDR3 spans 13 amino acids. CDR3 nucleotides: TGCGCCAGCAGCGCCGGACAGGACTATTCCTACACCTTC. Its translation: CASSAGQDYSYTF. Full variable domain (missing parts from reference TRBV5-1 and TRBJ1-2): KAGVTQTPRYLIKTRGQQVTLSCSPISGHRSVSWYQQTPGQGLQFLFEYFSETQRNKGNFPGRFSGRQFSNSRSEMNVSTLELGDSALYLCASSAGQDYSYTFGSGTRLTVV.

The sample holds many counts of this clonotype. At one end the junction does not follow the germline gene, possibly because of a read error. The chain is built from TRBV7-7 and TRBJ2-2; the D gene is possibly TRBD2 (6 bases). This CDR3 comprises 16 residues. Germline values: CDR1 SSHAT, CDR2 FNYEAQ (reference sequence). The CDR3 loop reads CASSLVGRGDTGELFF. CDR3 coding DNA: TGTGCTAGCAGCTTAGTTGGCCGCGGGGACACCGGGGAGCTGTTTTTT.

The chain recombines TRBV25-1 with TRBJ1-3; D ambiguous. The CDR3 contains 14 residues. The ends were cut back, 6 bases at V and 2 bases at J, with 11 bases in the middle. In germline, CDR1 is MGHDK, CDR2 SYGVNS. The CDR3 spells CASSLSGAGNTIYF. Written as DNA, the CDR3 is TGTGCCAGCAGCTTGTCGGGCGCTGGAAACACCATATATTTT.

Worth noting for this clonotype: Since a much larger clone is just one base distant, this may be a read error. The chain links TRBV6-5 to TRBJ1-3, with a possible D match to TRBD1 (5 bases). The CDR3 is 14 amino acids. Germline V lookup: CDR1 MNHEY, CDR2 SVGAGI. This CDR3 is CASSRTNSGNTMYF. The CDR3 coding sequence is TGTGCCAGCAGTAGGACAAACTCTGGAAACACCATGTATTTT.

This rearrangement joins TRBV19 to TRBJ1-1, with 7 bases that match TRBD1. CDR1 is LNHDA and CDR2 is SQIVND in the germline V gene (reference sequence). The V and J ends lost 3 bases and 6 bases, in that order; junction bases with no gene match: 4. The CDR3 runs 13 residues. The DNA for the CDR3 is TGTGCCAGTAGTATGGGCAGGGGGGCTGAAGCTTTCTTT. Translated, it gives CASSMGRGAEAFF.

Points on this clonotype: The conserved phenylalanine or tryptophan normally closing the CDR3 is absent here, so this likely arose from a read error. The DNA is left out, because the CDR3 cannot be placed on it with certainty; the CDR3 is given as TCRdb lists it. This rearrangement joins TRBV2 to TRBJ1-3; the table calls TRBD1, which could not be checked here. Inclusive of both ends, the CDR3 amounts to 16 amino acids. CDR1 and CDR2 from the germline V gene are SNHLY and FYNNEI. The CDR3 reads CASSGQGRTEAIFIQG.

This chain connects TRBV30 to TRBJ2-3, with 12 bases aligning to TRBD2. The CDR3 sequence is 15 residues long. The J segment lost 4 bases and the V segment lost 3 bases, leaving 5 bases of the junction unmatched. The V gene's germline CDR1 is GTSNPN and CDR2 SVGIG (reference sequence). Written as DNA, the CDR3 is TGTGCCTGGAGCTTAACTAGCGGGGGGCCAGATACGCAGTATTTT. Encoded protein: CAWSLTSGGPDTQYF. The full variable domain, with the rest looked up from reference TRBV30 and TRBJ2-3, is SQTIHQWPATLVQPVGSPLSLECTVEGTSNPNLYWYRQAAGRGLQLLFYSVGIGQISSEVPQNLSASRPQDRQFILSSKKLLLSDSGFYLCAWSLTSGGPDTQYFGPGTRLTVL.

The sample holds a few counts of this clonotype. It may be a read error: a sequence one base away is much more abundant. The chain carries TRBV9 and TRBJ1-1; TRBD1 agrees at 7 bases. The CDR3 covers 15 residues. CDR1 is SGDLS, CDR2 YYNGEE, per germline. The CDR3, as DNA: TGTGTCAGCAGCGTAGGCGACAGGGAGGGGACTGAAGCTTTCTTT. This gives the protein CVSSVGDREGTEAFF.

For this clonotype: No conserved phenylalanine or tryptophan ends this CDR3, so it is likely a read error. The DNA is omitted, as the CDR3 cannot be located on it reliably, and the CDR3 follows TCRdb's listing. The chain uses TRBV9 and TRBJ2-5; the table's D call, TRBD1, has no DNA check behind it. Germline assignment: CDR1 SGDLS and CDR2 YYNGEE. The CDR3 spans 13 amino acids, including both terminal residues. This CDR3 is CASSVGQSNTGEL.

Remarks on this clonotype: This may arise from a read error, as a much more abundant clone is one base away. This rearrangement joins TRBV7-2 to TRBJ1-3; no firm D call. This CDR3 has 15 residues. V was trimmed by 0 bases and J by 6 bases, leaving 12 bases between them. CDR1 SGHTA and CDR2 FQGNSA come from the germline V gene. The CDR3 region is CASSLAGITENTIYF. CDR3 sequence (DNA): TGTGCCAGCAGCTTAGCAGGAATAACTGAAAACACCATATATTTT.

The rearrangement uses TRBV7-8 and TRBJ1-2; the D is unclear. The V gene lost 3 bases and the J gene lost 7 bases, with 18 bases spanning the gap. Germline lookup yields CDR1 SGHVS and CDR2 FQNEAQ. This CDR3 has 15 amino acids. The CDR3: CASSFGSNGHSGYTF. Written as DNA, the CDR3 is TGTGCCAGCAGCTTCGGATCCAACGGCCACTCTGGCTACACCTTC.